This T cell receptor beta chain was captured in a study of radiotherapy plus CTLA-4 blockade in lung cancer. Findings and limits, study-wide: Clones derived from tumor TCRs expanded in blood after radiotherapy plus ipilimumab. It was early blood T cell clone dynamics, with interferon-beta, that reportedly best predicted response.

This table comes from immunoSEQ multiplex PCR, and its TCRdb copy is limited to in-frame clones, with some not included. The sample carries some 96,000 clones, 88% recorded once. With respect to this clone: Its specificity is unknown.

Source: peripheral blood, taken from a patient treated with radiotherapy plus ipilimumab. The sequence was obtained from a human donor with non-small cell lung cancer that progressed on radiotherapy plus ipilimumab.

CDR3 protein: CASSQENTNSYNEQFF. For the CDR3, the DNA is TGTGCCAGCAGCCAAGAGAACACGAACTCCTACAATGAGCAGTTCTTC. The rearrangement uses TRBV4-2 and TRBJ2-1; no reliable D call. CDR3 length: 16 amino acids. CDR1 is LGHNA, CDR2 YNFKEQ, per germline. The germline V and J ends were trimmed by 0 bases and 0 bases, with 9 bases remaining between them.